One sample yielded the 6 T cell receptor beta chains listed below, sequenced in a study of a mutant IDH1 vaccine in newly diagnosed glioma. As for time point: week 11, during vaccination. The vaccine gave 300 ug of a 20-mer mutant IDH1 peptide subcutaneously per dose. This table comes from immunoSEQ multiplex PCR, and its TCRdb copy is limited to in-frame clones, with some not included. The table records roughly 120,000 clones, around 80% of them present only once. These receptors have no known antigen. Here the sequenced sample was PBMCs, taken from a glioma patient whose treatment included an IDH1 peptide vaccine. All receptors derive from a man aged 40-49 years with glioma.

The chain combines TRBV25-1 with TRBJ2-7; 8 bases fit TRBD1. The CDR3 has 14 amino acids. Germline CDR1 and CDR2: MGHDK and SYGVNS. The ends lost 6 bases at V and 4 bases at J; junction bases unmatched: 8. The CDR3 spells CASSLGTGEYEQYF. The CDR3 DNA follows: TGTGCCAGCAGCCTCGGGACAGGAGAATACGAGCAGTACTTC.

The rearrangement joins TRBV2 to TRBJ2-2; 10 nucleotides agree with TRBD1. The V gene end was trimmed by 5 bases and the J gene end by 3 bases; junction bases not matched to a gene: 9. CDR3 length: 17 amino acids. Germline CDR1 and CDR2: SNHLY and FYNNEI. This CDR3 reads CASSHLPGTGDTGELFF. CDR3 sequence (DNA): TGTGCCAGCAGTCACCTTCCCGGGACAGGGGACACCGGGGAGCTGTTTTTT.

The CDR3 loop is CASSFSGQGNSPLHF. In nucleotides, the CDR3 is TGCGCCAGCAGCTTCAGCGGCCAAGGGAATTCACCCCTCCACTTT. The rearrangement uses TRBV4-1 and TRBJ1-6; no clear D gene. CDR3 size: 15 residues. The V gene lost 5 bases and the J gene lost 7 bases, with 15 bases spanning the gap. Germline CDR1 reads MGHRA; CDR2 reads YSYEKL.

A single count supports this clone. V gene TRBV5-1 combines with J gene TRBJ1-6, with 7 bases matching TRBD1. Germline trimming cut 4 bases from V and 8 bases from J; bases unmatched to any gene: 6. This CDR3 has 14 residues. Germline lookup yields CDR1 SGHRS and CDR2 YFSETQ. The CDR3 protein is CASSPDRFDSPLHF. The CDR3, as DNA: TGCGCCAGCAGCCCGGACAGGTTTGATTCACCCCTCCACTTT.

CDR3 nucleotide sequence: TGTGCCAGCAGTTCCCACCTTGGACAGTACAATGAGCAGTTCTTC. Its translation is CASSSHLGQYNEQFF. The V call is TRBV6-5, the J call TRBJ2-1; D may be TRBD1 (6 bases). Germline V lookup: CDR1 MNHEY, CDR2 SVGAGI. Trimming shortened V by 4 bases and J by 4 bases, and 14 bases separated the two germline ends. The CDR3 extends over 15 amino acids.

The chain joins TRBV4-2 to TRBJ2-3, with 8 bases aligning to TRBD2. This CDR3 region has 19 residues. Germline CDR1 and CDR2: LGHNA and YNFKEQ. Trimming at V came to 0 bases and at J to 4 bases, leaving 15 bases not matched to a gene. CDR3: CASSQDLSSGRGGSDTQYF. The CDR3 DNA follows: TGTGCCAGCAGCCAAGATTTAAGCAGCGGGAGAGGGGGTTCAGATACGCAGTATTTT.